The rows below give T cell receptor beta chains drawn from one sample of a study of T cells expressing NK-cell markers. From its re-call of the 5' RACE reads, TCRdb lists each CDR3 protein once, without DNA. This sample contains roughly 280,000 distinct CDR3 sequences. Sequencing used blood T cells: a sorted CD56 or NKG2C T cell subset, CD4+ or CD8+ T cells, or bulk PBMC T cells (not recorded which). The receptors were sampled from a man aged 18 to 29 in good health. Each CDR3 is given with its conserved first and last residue.

J	V	CDR3
TRBJ2-2	TRBV20-1	CSARVRLAGLSNTGELFF
TRBJ2-1	TRBV24-1	CATSADRTSGSLSYNEQFF
TRBJ1-1	TRBV18	CASSRARDSNTEAFF
TRBJ2-7	TRBV27	CASLGSGRYEQYF
TRBJ2-2	TRBV25-1	CAGVGRLRSTGELFF
TRBJ1-2	TRBV5-1	CATADREYEVYTF
TRBJ2-1	TRBV4-2	CASSPWRISNEQFF
TRBJ2-5	TRBV12-3/TRBV12-4	CASSQTSGGETQYF
TRBJ2-3	TRBV5-4	CASSSTDRNTQYF
TRBJ2-2	TRBV6-5	CASSSWTGEVGELFF
TRBJ2-5	TRBV12-3/TRBV12-4	CASSPDQTGETQYF
TRBJ1-4	TRBV6-2/TRBV6-3	CASRRQPVGVATNEKLFF
TRBJ2-1	TRBV7-9	CASSLAARTNEQFF
TRBJ2-1	TRBV30	CAWIPGWTSPLNEQFF
TRBJ2-3	TRBV5-1	CASSLWSGIADTQYF
TRBJ2-7	TRBV4-1	CASSHGRSGSVSEQYF
TRBJ2-1	TRBV5-1	CASGITGNNEQFF
TRBJ2-5	TRBV27	CASSFGFPGQETQYF
TRBJ1-2	TRBV5-1	CASRTGTTNYGYTF
TRBJ2-5	TRBV7-8	CASSLVLLAALQETQYF
TRBJ2-1	TRBV20-1	CSARVLGLAGSRSYNEQFF
TRBJ2-2	TRBV29-1	CSVVVWGQGTGELFF
TRBJ2-1	TRBV29-1	CSVELAGNEQFF
TRBJ2-7	TRBV5-1	CASSQDGTSSYEQYF
TRBJ2-4	TRBV14	CASSLNPRTYQYF
TRBJ2-5	TRBV7-8	CASSLHLAGRETQYF
TRBJ2-2	TRBV11-3	CASSTTGGKTAGELFF
TRBJ2-5	TRBV2	CASRHRSQETQYF
TRBJ2-5	TRBV28	CASSPLSGIQETQYF
TRBJ2-1	TRBV15	CATSRDSGGRAGNEQFF
TRBJ2-5	TRBV12-3/TRBV12-4	CASSSHRDSKETQYF
TRBJ2-3	TRBV25-1	CASSGHISTDTQYF
TRBJ1-1	TRBV7-2	CASSLAARGNTEAFF
TRBJ1-6	TRBV6-5	CASRAGQFRSPLHF
TRBJ2-1	TRBV5-1	CASSFKLAGGYNEQFF
TRBJ1-3	TRBV9	CASSAQGVTGNTIYF
TRBJ2-1	TRBV12-3/TRBV12-4	CASSTSGSIDEQFF
TRBJ2-6	TRBV24-1	CATSDHPTGANVLTF
TRBJ2-2	TRBV7-2	CASSHRDYTGELFF
TRBJ2-5	TRBV5-1	CASSFGSGETQYF